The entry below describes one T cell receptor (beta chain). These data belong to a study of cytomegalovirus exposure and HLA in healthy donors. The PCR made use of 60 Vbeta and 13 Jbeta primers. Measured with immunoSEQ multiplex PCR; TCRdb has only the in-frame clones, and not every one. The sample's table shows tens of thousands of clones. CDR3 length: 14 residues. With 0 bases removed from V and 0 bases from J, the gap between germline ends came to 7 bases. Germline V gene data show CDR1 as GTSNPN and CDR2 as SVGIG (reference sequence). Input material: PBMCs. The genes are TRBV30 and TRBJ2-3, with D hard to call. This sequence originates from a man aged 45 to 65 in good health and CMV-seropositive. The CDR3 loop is CAWSVNLSTDTQYF. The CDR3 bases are TGTGCCTGGAGTGTGAACTTAAGCACAGATACGCAGTATTTT.